This T cell receptor beta chain was recorded in a study of CD8 T cells in Susac syndrome (dated by TCRdb to between 2019 and 2020). Background on the whole study: Among the sequenced Susac syndrome patients, roughly six had clinically active disease and under ten were in clinical remission. Susac syndrome patients were therapy-naive, on corticosteroids (some also receiving IVIg), or on IVIg alone at blood withdrawal. Repertoire sequencing was used to test whether CD8+ T cell activation and differentiation in Susac syndrome was antigen driven. Results and caveats for the whole study, not just this receptor: The number of individuals in the TCR sequencing and HLA analysis was recognized as being relatively small. The CD4+ T cell repertoire of patients with Susac syndrome showed no detectable clonal expansion.

As concerns this clonotype: What this receptor recognizes is not known. Base qualities are not recorded, but no much larger clone differs from it by a single base.

The CDR3 spans 15 residues, from the cysteine through the phenylalanine. Solely the CDR3 DNA is kept, with 45 bases framed from the first base. As encoded in the germline V gene, CDR1 is SNHLY while CDR2 is FYNNEI. Trimming removed 6 bases from V and 6 bases from J, leaving 18 bases between the germline ends. Peripheral blood CD8+ and CD4+ T cells from healthy donors, Susac syndrome patients and multiple sclerosis patients were profiled by high-throughput TCR beta sequencing. Susac syndrome patients met recently defined diagnostic criteria for definite or probable disease. Bulk CD8+ and CD4+ T cells were purified magnetically by negative isolation, whereas CD8+ TEMRA cells were enriched by FACS. Blood was drawn into EDTA tubes, processed within 24 hours, and PBMCs were isolated by density gradient centrifugation. PBMCs intended for TCR sequencing were frozen in liquid nitrogen and were later thawed in a 37 degrees C water bath. The sorted or isolated CD4+, CD8+ and CD8+ TEMRA cells reached a purity of at least 90%.

RNA was extracted with the RNeasy kit and about 0.5 to 1 ug was reverse transcribed using random hexamers. The immunoSEQ multiplex PCR assay, which covers 54 Vbeta and 13 Jbeta segments, was used to amplify TCR beta CDR3 regions. To correct PCR amplification bias, a synthetic template baseline was used for both primer optimization and computational correction. Concerning the study's data processing: Only productive sequences were kept, with reads annotated to V, D and J genes according to IMGT and analyzed in immunoSEQ Analyzer. Clonality was computed as one minus Shannon entropy normalized by log2 of the number of productive unique sequences. Public and private clones were assessed among the 100 most prevalent clones of each patient and control. Clones were defined as Susac-specific if absent from the healthy and MS cohorts, from 1052 published viral clones and from other ImmuneACCESS disease sequences. The public reads were reanalyzed by TCRdb: fastp trimming at Q25, MiXCR alignment, in-frame beta chains only. Rows with one shared CDR3 protein collapse into an entry with the most common genes and DNA. The V and J calls were determined by TCRdb, not by the authors. Counted in this sample were 130,000 or so distinct CDR3 sequences; roughly 95% of them appeared once. The ten largest clones take up less than 0.15% of the sample.

The chain uses TRBV2 and TRBJ2-4; 6 matching bases give a weak D call of TRBD2. Sequencing input: CD4+ T cells from PBMCs. This sequence was found in a human donor with Susac syndrome. The DNA reads as follows: TGTGCCAGCAGGAGTAGCGGAGGGTTCGGAAACATTCAGTACTTC. Its protein is CASRSSGGFGNIQYF.